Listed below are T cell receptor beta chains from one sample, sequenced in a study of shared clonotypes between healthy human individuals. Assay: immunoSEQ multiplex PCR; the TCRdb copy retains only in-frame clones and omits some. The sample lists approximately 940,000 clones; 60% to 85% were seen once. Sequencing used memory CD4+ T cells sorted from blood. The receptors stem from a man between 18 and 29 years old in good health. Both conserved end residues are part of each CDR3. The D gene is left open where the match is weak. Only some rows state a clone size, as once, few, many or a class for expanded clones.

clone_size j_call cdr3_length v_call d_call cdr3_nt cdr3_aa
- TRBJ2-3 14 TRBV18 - TGTGCCAGCTCACACCCCGGCCCCGCAGATACGCAGTATTTT CASSHPGPADTQYF
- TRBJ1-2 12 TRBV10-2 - TGCGCCAGCGGGACGGCGGTCTATGGCTACACCTTC CASGTAVYGYTF
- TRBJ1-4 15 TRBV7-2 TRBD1 TGTGCCAGCAGCCCATCGGGACAGCTTAATGAAAAACTGTTTTTT CASSPSGQLNEKLFF
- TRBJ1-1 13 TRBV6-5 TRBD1 TGTGCCAGCAGCCCACAGGGGAGCACTGAAGCTTTCTTT CASSPQGSTEAFF
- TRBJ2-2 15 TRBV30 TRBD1 TGTGCCTGGAGTCACTGGGACAGGAACACCGGGGAGCTGTTTTTT CAWSHWDRNTGELFF
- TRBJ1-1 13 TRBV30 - TGTGCCTGGATGTTTAATACCGATACTGAAGCTTTCTTT CAWMFNTDTEAFF
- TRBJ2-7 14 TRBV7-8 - TGTGCCAGTAGCAGGGCTCGCACGGACTACGAGCAGTACTTC CASSRARTDYEQYF
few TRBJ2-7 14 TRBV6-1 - TGTGCCAGCAGGCCCCCGGGGGTCACCTACGAGCAGTACTTC CASRPPGVTYEQYF
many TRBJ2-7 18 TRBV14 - TGTGCCAGCAGCCAAGATCGAAGAGGGGTTTACGGCTCCTACGAGCAGTACTTC CASSQDRRGVYGSYEQYF
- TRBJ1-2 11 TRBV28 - TGTGCCAGCAGCACCCAGTTTGGCTACACCTTC CASSTQFGYTF
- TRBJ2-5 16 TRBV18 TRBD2 TGTGCCAGCTCACCTTGGGCGGGGGAAAATCAAGAGACCCAGTACTTC CASSPWAGENQETQYF
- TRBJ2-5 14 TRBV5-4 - TGTGCCAGCAGCCCTGGGGGGAACCAAGAGACCCAGTACTTC CASSPGGNQETQYF
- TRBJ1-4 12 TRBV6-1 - TGTGCCAGCAGTGAAACCGGGACTGCCGTGTTTTTT CASSETGTAVFF
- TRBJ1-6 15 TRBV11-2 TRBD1 TGTGCCAGCAGCAAAGGACAGGGGTTAGGGTCACCCCTCCACTTT CASSKGQGLGSPLHF
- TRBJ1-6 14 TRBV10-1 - TGCGCCAGCGGCGGGGGGCTCGATAATTCACCCCTCCACTTT CASGGGLDNSPLHF
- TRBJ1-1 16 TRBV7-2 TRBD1 TGTGCCAGCAGCTTTAGTCAGGGGGCAAGGGGTACTGAAGCTTTCTTT CASSFSQGARGTEAFF
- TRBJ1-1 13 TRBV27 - TGTGCCAGCGGAACGCGGACAGCAACTGAAGCTTTCTTT CASGTRTATEAFF
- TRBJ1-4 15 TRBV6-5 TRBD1 TGTGCCAGCAGTCAGCGGGACAGGACGAATGAAAAACTGTTTTTT CASSQRDRTNEKLFF
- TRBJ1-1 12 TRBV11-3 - TGTGCCAGCAGCTTTGGGAACACTGAAGCTTTCTTT CASSFGNTEAFF
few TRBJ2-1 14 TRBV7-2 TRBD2 TGTGCCAGCACCCTCCGGGGGGGCTACAATGAGCAGTTCTTC CASTLRGGYNEQFF
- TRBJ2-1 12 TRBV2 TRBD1 TGTGCCAGCGGACAGGGATACAATGAGCAGTTCTTC CASGQGYNEQFF
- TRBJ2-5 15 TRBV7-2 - TGTGCCAGCAGCGTTAGCGGCAGGTACCAAGAGACCCAGTACTTC CASSVSGRYQETQYF
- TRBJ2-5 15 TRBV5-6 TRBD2 TGTGCCAGCAGCTTGCAAGGCGGGAGGGTGGAGACCCAGTACTTC CASSLQGGRVETQYF
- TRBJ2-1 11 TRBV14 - TGTGCCAGCAGCCGCGGATATGAGCAGTTCTTC CASSRGYEQFF
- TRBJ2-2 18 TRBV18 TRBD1 TGTGCCAGCTCACCACGCCTCCAGACAGGGGGCGACACCGGGGAGCTGTTTTTT CASSPRLQTGGDTGELFF
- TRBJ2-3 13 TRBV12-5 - TGTGCTAGTGGACCGGGATTGGGGGATACGCAGTATTTT CASGPGLGDTQYF
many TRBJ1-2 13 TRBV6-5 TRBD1 TGTGCCAGCAGACCACAGGGGGCCGGTGGCTACACCTTC CASRPQGAGGYTF
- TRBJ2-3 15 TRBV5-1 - TGCGCCAGCAGTTCGGCGACGGGGGAGGTAGATACGCAGTATTTT CASSSATGEVDTQYF
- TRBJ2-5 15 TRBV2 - TGTGCCAGCATTTTCACCCAGGGAAGGCGAGAGACCCAGTACTTC CASIFTQGRRETQYF
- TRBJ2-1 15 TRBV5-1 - TGCGCCAGCAGCTTGAACTCCCCTTCGTACAATGAGCAGTTCTTC CASSLNSPSYNEQFF
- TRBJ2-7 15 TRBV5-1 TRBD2 TGCGCCAGCAGCTTGGCTAGCGGGAGCTCCTACGAGCAGTACTTC CASSLASGSSYEQYF
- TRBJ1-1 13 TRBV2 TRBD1 TGTGCCAGCAGGACAGGGGGTTCCACTGAAGCTTTCTTT CASRTGGSTEAFF
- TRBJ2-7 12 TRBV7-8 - TGTGCCAGCAGCCCTAGTCTCCTCGAGCAGTACTTC CASSPSLLEQYF
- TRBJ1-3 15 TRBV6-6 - TGTGCCTCCATACAGGGAATGACCTCTGGAAACACCATATATTTT CASIQGMTSGNTIYF
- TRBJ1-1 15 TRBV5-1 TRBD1 TGCGCCAGCAGCTGGAGGGACAGTGTTAACACTGAAGCTTTCTTT CASSWRDSVNTEAFF
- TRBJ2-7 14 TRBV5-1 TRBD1 TGCGCCAGCAGCTTGGGGGACAGTCCAATAGAGCAGTACTTC CASSLGDSPIEQYF
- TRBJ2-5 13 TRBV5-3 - TGTGCCAGAAGCCTCCGACGCCAAGAGACCCAGTACTTC CARSLRRQETQYF
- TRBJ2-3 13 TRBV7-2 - TGTGCCAGCAGCTTCGGGAGTGTGGATACGCAGTATTTT CASSFGSVDTQYF
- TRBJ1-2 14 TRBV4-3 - TGCGCCAGCAGCCAAGATTCAGGACCCTATGGCTACACCTTC CASSQDSGPYGYTF
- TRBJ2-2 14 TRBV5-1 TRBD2 TGCGCCAGCACGGGACTAGCGGGCACCGGGGAGCTGTTTTTT CASTGLAGTGELFF
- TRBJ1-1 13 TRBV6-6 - TGTGCCAGCAGCTTCTCTACCGTAACTGAAGCTTTCTTT CASSFSTVTEAFF
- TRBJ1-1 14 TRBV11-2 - TGTGCCAGCAGCTTAAGGGCCATGAACACTGAAGCTTTCTTT CASSLRAMNTEAFF